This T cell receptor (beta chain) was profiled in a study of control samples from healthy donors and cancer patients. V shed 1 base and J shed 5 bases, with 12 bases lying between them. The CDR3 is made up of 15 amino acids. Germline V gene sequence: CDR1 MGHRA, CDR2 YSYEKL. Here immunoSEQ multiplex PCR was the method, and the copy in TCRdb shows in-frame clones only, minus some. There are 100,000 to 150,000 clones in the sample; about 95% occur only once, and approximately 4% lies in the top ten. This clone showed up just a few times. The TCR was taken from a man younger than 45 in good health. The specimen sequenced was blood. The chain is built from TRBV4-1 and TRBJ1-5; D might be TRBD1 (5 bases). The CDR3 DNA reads TGCGCCAGCAGCCAAGGTCGGGGCATGGATCAGCCCCAGCATTTT. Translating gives CASSQGRGMDQPQHF.